This T cell receptor (beta chain) was profiled in a study of CD8+ T cells in alopecia areata (dated by TCRdb to about 2018). Some background on the complete study: Treated patients were enrolled in an open-label pilot trial of oral tofacitinib at 5 to 10 mg twice daily for moderate-to-severe alopecia areata. Tofacitinib was administered for 6 to 18 months, and 6 months of follow-up off drug were then conducted to assess delayed response and recurrence. To study T cell clonal expansion in alopecia areata, the researchers applied high-throughput TCRbeta sequencing to both the C3H/HeJ mouse model and human patients. Scalp tissue and sorted CD4+ and CD8+ peripheral blood T cells from patchy and totalis/universalis alopecia areata patients and from healthy controls were covered by human TCRbeta sequencing. Biopsies were taken from tofacitinib-treated patients at baseline and again at 4 and 24 weeks into treatment, and several of those patients also had a later scalp biopsy. Clonality in the scalp was compared among normal scalp (n=4), patchy alopecia areata scalp (n=8), and alopecia totalis/universalis scalp (n=8). RNA was obtained with the PAXgene miRNA kit for fixed scalp, the miRNeasy kit for PBMCs, and the RNeasy kit for mouse skin. TCRbeta CDR3 regions were amplified by immunoSEQ multiplex PCR using 35 Vbeta forward and 13 Jbeta reverse primers.

Counted from cysteine to phenylalanine, this CDR3 has 16 amino acids. Kept here is only the CDR3 DNA, which spans 48 bases and is read in frame from base 1. The germline V end is reduced by 5 bases and the J end by 4 bases; junction bases left unmatched: 13. CDR1 SSHAT and CDR2 FNYEAQ are derived from the germline V gene (reference sequence). General findings and caveats noted by the study authors: Shared TCR sequences between patients were less evident than in mice, which may be partly attributable to HLA diversity in the patient population. Scalp TCR repertoire analysis is complicated because resident alphabeta T cells in normal human skin are also sequenced, whereas mouse skin is dominated by gammadelta T cells. Compared with normal scalp, lesional scalp, particularly in alopecia totalis/universalis, had higher clonality and more expanded CD8+ clones, which suggests antigenic drive.

Concerning this clone: Which antigen it targets is not known. Base qualities are missing; no much larger clone stands one base away.

Receptor amplification or capture employed the immunoSEQ multiplex PCR assay. To provide template for TCR sequencing, every sample had RNA extracted and reverse transcribed into cDNA. First-strand cDNA was synthesized with SuperScript III using a 2:1 mix of oligo-dT and random hexamers. A synthetic immune receptor repertoire was used to gauge amplification bias, and whatever bias remained was removed computationally. The authors' pipeline ran thus. Raw reads were preprocessed for error removal, and CDR3 was defined according to IMGT conventions as running from the conserved cysteine to phenylalanine. Clonality was computed by normalizing Shannon entropy by log2 of the number of productive unique TCRs and subtracting the result from 1. Whether each scalp clone was CD4 or CD8 was inferred by checking scalp TCRbeta sequences against the CD4 and CD8 repertoires from sorted blood. TCRdb took this table from immuneACCESS and kept in-frame rearrangements with V and J called. Such tables lack part of the clones; where checked against another copy, unresolved V genes explain under half of the gap, and the rest is unexplained. V and J calls and clone size are as listed in that table; D and trimming were resolved from the DNA. A total of 100,000 to 150,000 clones appear in this sample, around 50% of them only once. Clones ranked in the top ten supply less than 5.5% of the sample.

The time point label corresponds to: baseline before oral tofacitinib. From alopecia areata patients, peripheral blood was collected along with lesional scalp punch biopsies. After PBMCs were isolated by density centrifugation and stained for CD3, CD4 and CD8, a FACSAria was used to sort CD4+ and CD8+ T cells. This chain joins TRBV7-7 to TRBJ2-5, with 7 middle bases fitting TRBD2. The receptor comes from a human donor with alopecia areata. The material sequenced was CD4+ T cells sorted from blood, taken at week 0. CDR3 reads: CASSPSGGGGRETQYF. The nucleotides read TGTGCCAGCAGCCCTTCGGGTGGGGGGGGACGAGAGACCCAGTACTTC.